The present entry profiles one T cell receptor beta chain with its context. This clonotype was recorded at least ten times. What antigen it recognizes has not been identified. Base qualities are not recorded, but no much larger clone differs from it by a single base. These data belong to a study of human T cells and chemical hapten exposure (TCRdb year 2021). Regarding the study in general: For sensitization, 2% DPC in acetone was applied to a roughly 2 cm by roughly 2 cm area of upper inner arm skin. Throughout the study period of roughly 24 weeks, patients also received therapeutic DPC doses to the scalp every week. Patch testing on the upper back used Finn chambers containing 0.01% DPC, with scoring done after 6 days according to International Contact Dermatitis Research Group standards. The patient cohort, mostly female, included alopecia areata with under or over 50% scalp involvement, alopecia totalis and alopecia universalis. Libraries were pooled for sequencing, and per-sample TCR yields varied mainly because of small differences in library volumes within the pool. In alopecia patients, the study followed how the peripheral blood TCR repertoire changed in vivo over primary and secondary sensitization to diphenylcyclopropenone (DPC), a hapten. Patient blood was sampled pre-sensitization (week 0) and at 2, 6 and about 24 weeks after DPC sensitization. Blood for TCR sequencing was provided by twenty-nine alopecia patients at one to four time points (pre-sensitization, 2, 6 and 24 weeks). Both TCR alpha and TCR beta chains were sequenced from each blood RNA sample.

Per the publication, the time point label means: patch test 1, 2 weeks after DPC sensitization. The treatment or condition label, read with the paper, signifies: therapeutic diphenylcyclopropenone sensitization with weekly scalp DPC. Total RNA was isolated from unfractionated whole blood collected in Tempus Blood RNA tubes. Blood at each patch-test visit was drawn before the patch test was applied. To be eligible, patients had to be aged 18 to 70, diagnosed with alopecia and judged suitable for DPC therapy, while pregnant patients were excluded. Taken from cysteine to phenylalanine, the CDR3 has 13 residues. The read is trimmed to its CDR3 DNA, 39 bases read in frame from base 1. From the germline V gene, CDR1 is MGHRA and CDR2 is YSYEKL. After removal of 3 bases from V and 16 bases from J, the junction retains 11 bases not matched to a gene. Points the paper makes about the study in general: Because every patient had alopecia, a presumed autoimmune disease, the patients' immune response might differ from that of healthy individuals. Compared with pre-sensitization or healthy control sets, expanded TCRs formed significantly more large CDR3 similarity clusters, which is consistent with antigen-driven responses. After repeated subsampling, the strength of the expansion versus patch-test correlation and the threshold at which it became significant changed. No change with DPC sensitization was found in the number of TCRs above 1 in 1000 frequency, and no evidence of global repertoire structure alterations was found. A positive correlation was found between the number of PT1 expanded TCRs and patch test score, with significance reached at thresholds 8, 16 and 32 but not 4.

Library generation was performed with RACE. The sample was run on a NextSeq 500. Library preparation attached unique molecular identifiers to individual cDNA molecules for quantitative, reproducible TCR counting. The authors' analysis ran thus. A median of approximately 100,000 TCRs per sample was observed, with a range of about 23,224 to 750,000. V, J and CDR3 annotation of the TCR reads was performed with the Decombinator software suite. For the PS versus PT1 abundance plots, all samples were subsampled to the same number of TCRs (28,000). TCRs were defined as expanded if absent before sensitization and observed at least eight times at the 2-week time point. TCRdb trimmed public reads at Q25 via fastp, called clones via MiXCR and kept in-frame beta chains. Rows are combined by CDR3 protein, so each entry shows the most common genes and DNA. TCRdb's processing, not the authors', yielded these V and J calls. The sample table contains under 60,000 distinct CDR3 sequences; only one count was recorded for about 11% of them. Of the sample, 1.8% falls within the top ten clones.

The sample here was whole blood, taken in connection with sensitization to the hapten diphenylcyclopropenone (DPC). The rearrangement combines TRBV4-1 with TRBJ1-4, with 7 junctional bases fitting TRBD1. The TCR comes from a woman aged 40 to 49 with alopecia areata. Some clones in this sample may be carry-over from other donors' samples. The sequence in DNA is TGCGCCAGCAGCCAGGGGACAGAGGGAGGAAAGTTTTTT. This translates into CASSQGTEGGKFF.